The clone carrying this T cell receptor beta chain was seen just once. The sample comes from a study of control samples from healthy donors and cancer patients. The germline V gene encodes CDR1 SGDLS and CDR2 YYNGEE. The CDR3 runs 14 residues. The trim removed 3 bases at V and 7 bases at J, leaving 5 bases unmatched. Assay used: immunoSEQ multiplex PCR; TCRdb lists only in-frame clones, some missing. The sample lists roughly 160,000 clones, about 91% occurring once. The chain links TRBV9 to TRBJ2-2; 8 bases align to TRBD1. The source material was blood. The receptor comes from a young woman in good health. The chain's CDR3 is CASSATGDHGELFF. CDR3 DNA sequence: TGTGCCAGCAGCGCGACAGGGGATCACGGGGAGCTGTTTTTT.